This entry lists 25 T cell receptor beta chains sequenced from one sample in a study of T cells in Graves' hyperthyroidism and ophthalmopathy. What was amplified from RNA transcripts were TCR beta CDR3 regions. When the TCR CDR3 underwent first-round RT-PCR, the HTBI primer set was used. One entry per CDR3 protein results from TCRdb running MiXCR on the multiplex PCR reads. The sample has about 590,000 distinct CDR3 sequences; more than 13% are singletons. Sequencing used blood. These receptors all come from a woman aged 18-35 years with Graves' ophthalmopathy.

This clonotype was counted a few times. The rearrangement joins TRBV5-5 to TRBJ1-5; D may be TRBD1 (5 bases). Trimming shortened V by 4 bases and J by 4 bases, and 12 bases separated the two germline ends. The germline V gene has CDR1 SGHKS and CDR2 YYEKEE (reference sequence). This CDR3 region has 14 residues. The CDR3, as DNA: TGTGCCAGCAGCACCTCCGGGGGGAATCAGCCCCAGCATTTT. It encodes CASSTSGGNQPQHF.

There are a few counts of this clonotype. J is TRBJ2-1 and V is TRBV12-5; TRBD2 is a possible D gene (6 bases). Germline V gene data show CDR1 as LGHNT and CDR2 as FRNRAP. V was pared by 2 bases and J by 4 bases, with 12 bases between. The CDR3 spans 15 residues. For the CDR3, the DNA is TGTGCTAGTGGTTTGCTAATAGCGGAATACAATGAGCAGTTCTTC. This gives the protein CASGLLIAEYNEQFF.

As regards this clonotype: Here the CDR3 omits its conserved ending phenylalanine or tryptophan, so a read error is the likely source. The chain carries TRBV30 and TRBJ2-3; tentatively, D is TRBD1 or TRBD2 (6 bases each). This CDR3 is 15 amino acids long. Looked up from germline, CDR1 is GTSNPN and CDR2 is SVGIG (reference sequence). Trimming shortened V by 3 bases and J by 0 bases, and 13 bases separated the two germline ends. CDR3 protein: CAWRPRGQSTDTQYS. For the CDR3, the DNA is TGTGCCTGGAGACCCCGGGGGCAGAGCACAGATACGCAGTATTCT.

The rearrangement links TRBV18 to TRBJ2-1; D might be TRBD2 (5 bases). The CDR3 length is 13 residues. V lost 3 bases, J lost 6 bases, and 9 bases lay in between. Germline CDR1 and CDR2: KGHSH and LQKENI. The CDR3 coding sequence is TGTGCCAGCTCACCGTTGGACTTCAATGAGCAGTTCTTC. Protein: CASSPLDFNEQFF.

The sample holds many counts of this clonotype. This chain links TRBV12-3 or TRBV12-4 with TRBJ2-1, with D possibly being TRBD2 (5 bases). The CDR3 runs 15 residues. The ends were cut back, 5 bases at V and 7 bases at J, with 18 bases in the middle. In nucleotides, the CDR3 is TGTGCCAGCAGTCCCCAAGCGGTCTCGCTGAATGAGCAGTTCTTC. Protein sequence: CASSPQAVSLNEQFF.

The genes are TRBV7-2 and TRBJ2-7; tentatively, D is TRBD2 (6 bases). With 5 bases removed from V and 7 bases from J, the gap between germline ends came to 18 bases. The CDR3 length is 14 residues. Germline-derived CDR1 and CDR2 are SGHTA and FQGNSA. In nucleotides, the CDR3 is TGTGCCAGCAGCCAACGGCGATCCGCGGGAGAGCAGTACTTC. It translates to CASSQRRSAGEQYF.

In its sample, this clonotype was seen many times. The V gene is TRBV27, the J gene TRBJ2-5; D gene unclear. The CDR3 consists of 12 residues. Germline V gene sequence: CDR1 MNHEY, CDR2 SMNVEV (reference sequence). Deletions cut 4 bases from V and 3 bases from J, with 6 bases between. CDR3 residues: CASSYREETQYF. In DNA form, the CDR3 reads TGTGCCAGCAGTTACCGGGAAGAGACCCAGTACTTC.

This clonotype was detected many times. This chain joins TRBV7-2 and TRBJ2-5; 10 bases agree with TRBD2. Unmatched junction bases numbered 14, after V lost 1 base and J lost 0 bases. Germline loops: CDR1 SGHTA, CDR2 FQGNSA. This CDR3 region has 20 residues. CDR3 nucleotides: TGTGCCAGCAGCTTAGGCCCCCCTAGCGGGAGTGGGGGGGACCAAGAGACCCAGTACTTC. Its protein is CASSLGPPSGSGGDQETQYF.

There are many counts of this clonotype. The chain couples TRBV6-1 to TRBJ1-1; no clear D gene. This CDR3 is built from 14 residues. Per germline, CDR1 MNHNS and CDR2 SASEGT. Trimming removed 8 bases from V and 1 base from J, with 14 bases in between. The CDR3 nucleotides read TGTGCCAGCCGATTAGATCCCACGAACACTGAAGCTTTCTTT. This translates into CASRLDPTNTEAFF.

This clonotype was seen ten or more times. This chain uses TRBV7-9 with TRBJ2-7; tentative D call: TRBD2 (6 bases). This CDR3 contains 15 residues. The germline V and J ends were trimmed by 2 bases and 5 bases, with 16 bases remaining between them. The germline CDR1 and CDR2 sequences are SEHNR and FQNEAQ (reference sequence). The CDR3 region has the DNA TGTGCCAGCAGCTTACGGGCCGGGGGAGGCGACGAGCAGTACTTC. The encoded protein is CASSLRAGGGDEQYF.

Details on this clonotype: A much larger clone differs by one base, so this may be a read error. The chain recombines TRBV6-5 with TRBJ1-5, with 7 bases matching TRBD1. Germline V lookup: CDR1 MNHEY, CDR2 SVGAGI. The CDR3 loop spans 15 amino acids. Written as DNA, the CDR3 is TGTACCAGCAGTTACCAAGGGGGCGGCAATCAGCCCCAGCATTTT. Translated, it gives CTSSYQGGGNQPQHF.

This chain links TRBV20-1 with TRBJ2-5; 11 nucleotides align to TRBD1. With V trimmed by 0 bases and J by 0 bases, 3 bases remained unmatched. The germline V gene encodes CDR1 DFQATT and CDR2 SNEGSKA (reference sequence). The length of the CDR3 is 16 residues. The CDR3 region has the DNA TGCAGTGCTAGAGACGCGGGACAGGGGGACCAAGAGACCCAGTACTTC. This translates into CSARDAGQGDQETQYF.

The chain links TRBV6-5 to TRBJ2-2, with 10 bases lining up with TRBD1. The V segment lost 2 bases and the J segment 1 base; nucleotides outside the gene matches: 4. Germline V lookup: CDR1 MNHEY, CDR2 SVGAGI. The CDR3 loop spans 17 amino acids. CDR3 DNA sequence: TGTGCCAGCAGTTACCTAAGGACAGGGGGGAACACCGGGGAGCTGTTTTTT. Its protein product is CASSYLRTGGNTGELFF.

In this sample, this clonotype turned up a few times. This chain connects TRBV11-2 to TRBJ1-1; 8 bases line up with TRBD1. Germline assignment: CDR1 SGHAT and CDR2 FQNNGV. CDR3 length: 15 amino acids. The ends lost 5 bases at V and 2 bases at J; junction bases unmatched: 7. The CDR3 region is CASSQIQGVNTEAFF. CDR3 DNA: TGTGCCAGCAGCCAAATACAGGGGGTCAACACTGAAGCTTTCTTT. Looking up the rest from reference TRBV11-2 and TRBJ1-1 gives the full variable domain: EAGVAQSPRYKIIEKRQSVAFWCNPISGHATLYWYQQILGQGPKLLIQFQNNGVVDDSQLPKDRFSAERLKGVDSTLKIQPAKLEDSAVYLCASSQIQGVNTEAFFGQGTRLTVV.

This clonotype was observed a handful of times. The chain combines TRBV6-1 with TRBJ2-7; 7 bases fit TRBD1. Losses at the gene ends were 8 bases for V and 5 bases for J; bases not matched to a gene: 21. There are 17 residues in the CDR3. Germline values: CDR1 MNHNS, CDR2 SASEGT. The DNA of the CDR3 is TGTGCCAGCTCGTCCGGGTGGACAGGAACTATGTCTGACGAGCAGTACTTC. It encodes CASSSGWTGTMSDEQYF.

This clonotype was seen ten or more times. CDR3 DNA: TGTGCCAGCAGCCCCGGCGCAGGGAGAACCTACGAGCAGTACTTC. Amino acid sequence: CASSPGAGRTYEQYF. V gene TRBV7-6 combines with J gene TRBJ2-7; tentatively, D is TRBD1 or TRBD2 (5 bases each). Per the germline V gene, CDR1 is SGHVS and CDR2 is FNYEAQ. Trimming took 5 bases from V and 2 from J, leaving 16 bases between them. This CDR3 is built from 15 residues.

This chain uses TRBV25-1 with TRBJ1-1; D perhaps matches TRBD1 (5 bases). The V end lost 2 bases, the J end lost 6 bases, and 7 bases lay between the germline ends. This CDR3 comprises 12 residues. The germline V gene has CDR1 MGHDK and CDR2 SYGVNS. This CDR3 reads CASSETTAEAFF. Here the CDR3 DNA reads TGTGCCAGCAGTGAAACGACAGCTGAAGCTTTCTTT.

In its sample, this clonotype was seen many times. The chain links TRBV12-3 or TRBV12-4 to TRBJ2-5; TRBD2 matches at 10 bases. J lost 0 bases, V lost 5 bases, and 9 bases had no gene match. There are 17 residues in the CDR3. The CDR3 here is CASSASGTSVYQETQYF. The DNA of the CDR3 is TGTGCCAGCAGTGCGTCCGGGACTAGCGTCTACCAAGAGACCCAGTACTTC.

In its sample, this clonotype was seen many times. The chain combines TRBV27 with TRBJ2-7; D is ambiguous. The CDR3 extends over 15 amino acids. V was shortened by 1 base and J by 1 base, with 11 bases between the two germline ends. CDR1 and CDR2 (germline): MNHEY, SMNVEV (reference sequence). CDR3 loop: CASSLYFSRSYEQYF. The CDR3 DNA sequence: TGTGCCAGCAGTTTATACTTTTCCAGATCCTACGAGCAGTACTTC.

Ten or more counts support this clonotype. CDR3 amino acids: CASSQDSDGLYGYTF. CDR3 nucleotides: TGCGCCAGCAGCCAAGATTCAGACGGACTCTATGGCTACACCTTC. This chain connects TRBV4-1 to TRBJ1-2; no definite D call. V lost 0 bases to trimming and J lost 4 bases, with 12 bases between them. CDR1 and CDR2 (germline): MGHRA, YSYEKL. The CDR3 loop spans 15 amino acids.

This clonotype showed up just a few times. V usage is TRBV5-1 and J usage is TRBJ2-7; tentative D call: TRBD1 (6 bases). The CDR3 is 13 residues long. Germline V gene data show CDR1 as SGHRS and CDR2 as YFSETQ. V lost 3 bases and J 3 bases, leaving 10 bases between the germline ends. Here the CDR3 reads CASSSTGLYEQYF. The CDR3 nucleotides read TGCGCCAGCAGCTCGACAGGCCTCTACGAGCAGTACTTC.

This clonotype appeared many times. The CDR3 reads CASSWGQQGSGNNEQFF. CDR3 nucleotides: TGTGCCAGCAGCTGGGGCCAGCAAGGGTCGGGGAACAATGAGCAGTTCTTC. The chain joins TRBV7-9 to TRBJ2-1; either TRBD1 or TRBD2 may fit D (5 bases each). V was trimmed by 4 bases and J by 5 bases, leaving 21 bases between them. The CDR3 runs 17 residues. CDR1 and CDR2 (germline): SEHNR, FQNEAQ (reference sequence).

This clonotype was seen at least ten times. The chain combines TRBV27 with TRBJ2-3; weak D call: TRBD1 (5 bases). CDR1 MNHEY and CDR2 SMNVEV come from the germline V gene (reference sequence). The V gene lost 3 bases and the J gene lost 3 bases, with 13 bases spanning the gap. CDR3 length equals 15 residues. The DNA of the CDR3 is TGTGCCAGCAGTTTCTTAACAGGTCTTACAGATACGCAGTATTTT. It translates to CASSFLTGLTDTQYF.

V usage is TRBV20-1 and J usage is TRBJ2-4, with 8 bases matching TRBD1. This CDR3 contains 15 residues. V lost 0 bases and J lost 7; bases outside the gene matches: 8. Per the germline V gene, CDR1 is DFQATT and CDR2 is SNEGSKA (reference sequence). CDR3 DNA: TGCAGTGCTAGAGAAAGGAACAGGGGGTTGAACATTCAGTACTTC. Its translation: CSARERNRGLNIQYF.

This chain connects TRBV20-1 to TRBJ2-7; weak D call: TRBD1 (6 bases). The germline V and J ends were trimmed by 6 bases and 0 bases, with 15 bases remaining between them. CDR1 is DFQATT, CDR2 SNEGSKA, per germline (reference sequence). The CDR3 contains 14 residues. The CDR3 spells CSAVVRGLSYEQYF. CDR3 DNA: TGCAGTGCCGTCGTCAGGGGTCTCTCCTACGAGCAGTACTTC.